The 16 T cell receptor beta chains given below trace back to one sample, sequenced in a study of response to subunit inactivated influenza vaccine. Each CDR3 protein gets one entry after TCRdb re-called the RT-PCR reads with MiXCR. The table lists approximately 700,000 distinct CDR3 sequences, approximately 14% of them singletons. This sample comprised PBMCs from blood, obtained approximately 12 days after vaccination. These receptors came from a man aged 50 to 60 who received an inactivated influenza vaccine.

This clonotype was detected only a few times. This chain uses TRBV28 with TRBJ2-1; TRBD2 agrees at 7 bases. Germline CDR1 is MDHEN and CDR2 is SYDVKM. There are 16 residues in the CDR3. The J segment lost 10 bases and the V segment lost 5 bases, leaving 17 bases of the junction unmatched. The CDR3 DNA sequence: TGTGCCAGCAGTCCAACTATCAGCGGGACCCCCGAAGAGCAGTTCTTC. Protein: CASSPTISGTPEEQFF.

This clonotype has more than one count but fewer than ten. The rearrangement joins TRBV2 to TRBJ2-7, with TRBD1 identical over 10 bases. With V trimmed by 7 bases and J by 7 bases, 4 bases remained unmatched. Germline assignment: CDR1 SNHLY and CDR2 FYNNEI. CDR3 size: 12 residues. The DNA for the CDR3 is TGTGCCAGCACCGAGGACAGGGGGGAGCAGTACTTC. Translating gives CASTEDRGEQYF.

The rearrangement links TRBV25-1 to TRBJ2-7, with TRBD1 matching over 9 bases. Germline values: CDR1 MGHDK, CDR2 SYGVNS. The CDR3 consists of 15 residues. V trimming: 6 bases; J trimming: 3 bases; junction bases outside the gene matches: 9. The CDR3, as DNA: TGTGCCAGCAGCAAAGGGACAGGGAGGTTCTACGAGCAGTACTTC. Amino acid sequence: CASSKGTGRFYEQYF.

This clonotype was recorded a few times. CDR3 region: CASSLSSGGFKLGGELFF. The CDR3 DNA sequence: TGTGCCAGCAGCTTATCTAGCGGGGGATTTAAGTTAGGCGGGGAGCTGTTTTTT. This rearrangement joins TRBV11-2 to TRBJ2-2, with TRBD2 identical over 10 bases. After removal of 2 bases from V and 7 bases from J, the junction contained 13 bases not matched to a gene. This CDR3 comprises 18 residues. Germline values: CDR1 SGHAT, CDR2 FQNNGV.

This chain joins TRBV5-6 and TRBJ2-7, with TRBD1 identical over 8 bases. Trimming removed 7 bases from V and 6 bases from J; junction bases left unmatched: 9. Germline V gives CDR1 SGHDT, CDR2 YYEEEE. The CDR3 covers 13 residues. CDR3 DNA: TGTGCCAGCTTCCCCCCAGGGGGCAGCGAGCAGTACTTC. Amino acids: CASFPPGGSEQYF.

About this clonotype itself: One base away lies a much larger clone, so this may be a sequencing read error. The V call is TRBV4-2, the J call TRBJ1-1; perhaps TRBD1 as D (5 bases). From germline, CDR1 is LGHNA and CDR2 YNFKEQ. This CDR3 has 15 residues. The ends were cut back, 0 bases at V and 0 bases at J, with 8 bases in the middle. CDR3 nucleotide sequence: TGTGCCAGCAGCCAAGATACGGGGGTGAACACTGAAGCTTTCTTT. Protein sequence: CASSQDTGVNTEAFF.

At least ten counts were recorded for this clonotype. The CDR3 nucleotides are TGCGCCAGCAGCAAGGGGACAGGGGATTCCGAAAAACTGTTTTTT. This codes for CASSKGTGDSEKLFF. The chain recombines TRBV5-1 with TRBJ1-4, with 10 nucleotides matching TRBD1. Germline V gene lookup returns CDR1 SGHRS and CDR2 YFSETQ. The CDR3 is 15 residues long. After removal of 4 bases from V and 8 bases from J, the junction contained 8 bases not matched to a gene.

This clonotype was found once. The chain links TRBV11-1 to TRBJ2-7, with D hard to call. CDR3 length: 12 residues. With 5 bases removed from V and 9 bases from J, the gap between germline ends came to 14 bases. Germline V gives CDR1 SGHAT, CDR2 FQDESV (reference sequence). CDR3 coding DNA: TGTGCCAGCAGCCCCCTCGGATTCGGGCAGTACTTC. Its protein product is CASSPLGFGQYF. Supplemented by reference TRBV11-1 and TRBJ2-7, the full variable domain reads EAEVAQSPRYKITEKSQAVAFWCDPISGHATLYWYRQILGQGPELLVQFQDESVVDDSQLPKDRFSAERLKGVDSTLKIQPAELGDSAMYLCASSPLGFGQYFGPGTRLTVT.

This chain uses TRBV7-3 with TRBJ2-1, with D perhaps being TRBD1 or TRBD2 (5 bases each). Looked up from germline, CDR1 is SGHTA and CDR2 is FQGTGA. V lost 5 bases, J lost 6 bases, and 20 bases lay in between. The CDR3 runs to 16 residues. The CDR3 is CASSHGTPSAGNEQFF. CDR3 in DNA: TGTGCCAGCAGCCACGGGACGCCGAGTGCAGGCAATGAGCAGTTCTTC.

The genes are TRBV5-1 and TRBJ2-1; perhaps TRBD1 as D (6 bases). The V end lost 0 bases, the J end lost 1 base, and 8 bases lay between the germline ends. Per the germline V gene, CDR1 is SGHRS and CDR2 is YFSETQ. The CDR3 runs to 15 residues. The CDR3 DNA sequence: TGCGCCAGCAGCTTGGACCAGGGGTCCTACAATGAGCAGTTCTTC. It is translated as CASSLDQGSYNEQFF.

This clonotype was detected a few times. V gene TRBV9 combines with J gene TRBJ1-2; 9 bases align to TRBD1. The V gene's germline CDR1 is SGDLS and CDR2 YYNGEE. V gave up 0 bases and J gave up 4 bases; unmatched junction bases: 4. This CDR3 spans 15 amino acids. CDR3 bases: TGTGCCAGCAGCGTAGCCGTGGGACAGGGCTATGGCTACACCTTC. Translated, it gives CASSVAVGQGYGYTF.

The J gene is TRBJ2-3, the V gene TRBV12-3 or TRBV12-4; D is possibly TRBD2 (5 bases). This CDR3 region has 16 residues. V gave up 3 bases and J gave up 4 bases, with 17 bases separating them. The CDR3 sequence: CASSFLELDTSDTQYF. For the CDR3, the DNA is TGTGCCAGCAGTTTTTTGGAACTAGATACTTCAGATACGCAGTATTTT.

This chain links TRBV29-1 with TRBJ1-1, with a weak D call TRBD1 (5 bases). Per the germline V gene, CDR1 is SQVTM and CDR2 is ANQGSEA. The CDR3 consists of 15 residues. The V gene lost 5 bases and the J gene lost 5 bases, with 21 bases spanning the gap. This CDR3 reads CSVLVGRSKGTEAFF. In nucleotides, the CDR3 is TGCAGCGTTCTGGTGGGACGTTCTAAGGGGACTGAAGCTTTCTTT.

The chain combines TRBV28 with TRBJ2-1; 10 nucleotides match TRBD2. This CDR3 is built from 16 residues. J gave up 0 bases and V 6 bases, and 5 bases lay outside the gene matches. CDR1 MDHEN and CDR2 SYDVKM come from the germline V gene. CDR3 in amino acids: CASRNIAGGSYNEQFF. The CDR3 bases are TGTGCCAGCAGGAACATAGCGGGAGGCTCCTACAATGAGCAGTTCTTC.

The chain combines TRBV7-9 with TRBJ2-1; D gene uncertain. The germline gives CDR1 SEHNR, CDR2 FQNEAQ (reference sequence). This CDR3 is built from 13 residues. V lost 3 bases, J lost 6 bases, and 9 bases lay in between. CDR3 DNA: TGTGCCAGCAGCTTGGAGATAAGCAATGAGCAGTTCTTC. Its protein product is CASSLEISNEQFF.

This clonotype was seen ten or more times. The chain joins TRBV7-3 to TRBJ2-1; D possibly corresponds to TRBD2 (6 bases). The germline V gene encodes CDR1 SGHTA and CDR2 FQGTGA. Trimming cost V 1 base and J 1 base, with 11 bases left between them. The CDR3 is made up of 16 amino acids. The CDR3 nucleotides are TGTGCCAGCAGCTTAAACCCCGCGGGGTCCTACAATGAGCAGTTCTTC. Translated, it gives CASSLNPAGSYNEQFF.